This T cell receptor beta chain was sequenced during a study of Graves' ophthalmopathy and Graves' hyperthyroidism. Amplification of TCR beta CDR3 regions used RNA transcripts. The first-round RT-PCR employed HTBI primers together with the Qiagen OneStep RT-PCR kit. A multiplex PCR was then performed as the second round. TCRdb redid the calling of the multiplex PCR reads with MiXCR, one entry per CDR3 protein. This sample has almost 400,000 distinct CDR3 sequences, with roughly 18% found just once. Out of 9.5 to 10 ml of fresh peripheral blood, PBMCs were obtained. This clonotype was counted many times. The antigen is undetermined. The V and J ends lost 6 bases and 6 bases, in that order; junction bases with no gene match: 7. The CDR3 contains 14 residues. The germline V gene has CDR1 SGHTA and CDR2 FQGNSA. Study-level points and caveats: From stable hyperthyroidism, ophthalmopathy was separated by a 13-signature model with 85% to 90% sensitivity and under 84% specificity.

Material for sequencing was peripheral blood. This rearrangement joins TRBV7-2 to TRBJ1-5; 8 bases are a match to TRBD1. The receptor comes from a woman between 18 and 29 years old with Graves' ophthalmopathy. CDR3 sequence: CASSEGQGPQPQHF. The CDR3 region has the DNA TGTGCCAGCAGTGAAGGACAGGGTCCTCAGCCCCAGCATTTT.